The clone carrying this TCR beta chain was seen only a few times. Its antigen remains unknown. This sample is part of a study of Graves' ophthalmopathy and Graves' hyperthyroidism. The CDR3 is 15 amino acids. Germline CDR1 SGHDT, CDR2 YYEEEE. V lost 4 bases and J 6 bases, leaving 19 bases between the germline ends. The authors amplified TCR beta CDR3 regions from RNA transcripts. The authors performed first-round RT-PCR with HTBI primers and then a second-round multiplex PCR. Each CDR3 protein is one row after TCRdb ran MiXCR on the multiplex PCR reads. The top ten clones hold approximately 3.2% of a sample with hundreds of thousands of distinct CDR3 sequences, around 20% of them seen once. Whole-study findings and limits: Ophthalmopathy could be told apart from stable hyperthyroidism by a 13-signature model (about 90% sensitivity, approximately 76% specificity).

The TCR originated in a woman aged 18-29 years with stable Graves' hyperthyroidism. The rearrangement uses TRBV5-6 and TRBJ1-1; D might be TRBD1 (6 bases). Source material: peripheral blood. This chain's CDR3 is CASSQGSGGLPEAFF. CDR3 nucleotides: TGTGCCAGCAGCCAGGGGTCGGGGGGGCTCCCTGAAGCTTTCTTT.